This is a list of T cell receptor beta chains from one sample in a study of human T cells and chemical hapten exposure. TCRdb re-called the 5' RACE reads through MiXCR, storing one row per CDR3 protein. The sample includes fewer than 150,000 distinct CDR3 sequences, more than 15% seen only once; the top ten take 2.5% to 3.5%. Receptor source: a human donor in good health. Each CDR3 is given with its conserved first and last residue. Each record gives: D gene, J gene, V gene, clone size, CDR3 protein, CDR3 DNA. A D gene is named only where the DNA matches it firmly. Some rows have no size entry. The others give once, few or many, or a class for an expanded clone.

TRBD2,TRBJ2-5,TRBV6-5,.,CASTSREEQETQYF,TGTGCCAGCACCTCGCGGGAGGAGCAAGAGACCCAGTACTTC
.,TRBJ2-2,TRBV6-6,few,CASRLTGELFF,TGTGCCAGCAGACTAACCGGGGAGCTGTTTTTT
.,TRBJ2-3,TRBV30,few,CAWSVDRGRADTQYF,TGTGCCTGGAGTGTAGATCGGGGGCGGGCAGATACGCAGTATTTT
.,TRBJ2-5,TRBV29-1,many,CSVVYLAGETQYF,TGCAGCGTGGTGTACCTAGCTGGAGAGACCCAGTACTTC
TRBD1,TRBJ2-3,TRBV5-4,.,CASSLWGRGSTDTQYF,TGTGCCAGCAGCTTGTGGGGCAGGGGGAGCACAGATACGCAGTATTTT
.,TRBJ2-7,TRBV5-8,few,CASSQTSSYEQYF,TGTGCCAGCAGCCAGACTAGCTCCTACGAGCAGTACTTC
.,TRBJ2-6,TRBV28,.,CASSLGGNSGANVLTF,TGTGCCAGCAGTTTAGGCGGAAACTCTGGGGCCAACGTCCTGACTTTC
.,TRBJ2-1,TRBV5-1,.,CASSSNWGNEQFF,TGCGCCAGCAGCTCCAACTGGGGGAATGAGCAGTTCTTC
.,TRBJ2-3,TRBV5-1,.,CASSRTTTDTQYF,TGCGCCAGCAGCAGGACTACCACAGATACGCAGTATTTT
TRBD2,TRBJ2-1,TRBV7-9,.,CASRDGIAGGAGIEQFF,TGTGCCAGCAGGGACGGAATAGCGGGAGGCGCCGGGATTGAGCAGTTCTTC
.,TRBJ2-5,TRBV18,.,CASSPPSEGETQYF,TGTGCCAGCTCACCACCTAGCGAGGGGGAGACCCAGTACTTC